Listed below are T cell receptor beta chains from one sample, sequenced in a study of blood T cell repertoires in COVID-19. Generated by immunoSEQ multiplex PCR, the TCRdb table keeps only in-frame clones and is missing some. This table holds over 200,000 clones, around 86% found once. Material for sequencing was peripheral blood. The receptors stem from a human donor in a cohort sampled during active COVID-19. Each CDR3 is given with its conserved first and last residue. D genes are given only for firm matches. Clone size is not always given. Where it is, it says once, few, many or a class for expanded clones.

d_call,j_call,clone_size,v_call,cdr3_aa,cdr3_nt
-,TRBJ1-1,-,TRBV18,CASSPASEAAFF,TGTGCCAGCTCACCAGCCTCAGAGGCAGCTTTCTTT
TRBD2,TRBJ2-3,-,TRBV5-5,CASMRLAGSTDTQYF,TGTGCCAGCATGCGACTAGCGGGCTCCACAGATACGCAGTATTTT
TRBD2,TRBJ2-3,once,TRBV6-4,CASRRLAGPSTDTQYF,TGTGCCAGCAGACGACTAGCGGGCCCTAGCACAGATACGCAGTATTTT
-,TRBJ2-7,few,TRBV27,CASSILRGHHEQYF,TGTGCCAGCAGTATCCTCCGGGGTCACCACGAGCAGTACTTC
-,TRBJ1-2,-,TRBV4-1,CASSHTLRGSGYTF,TGCGCCAGCAGCCACACCCTAAGGGGGTCCGGCTACACCTTC
TRBD2,TRBJ2-5,-,TRBV5-1,CASSLEAGARETQYF,TGCGCCAGCAGCTTGGAAGCGGGAGCCCGGGAGACCCAGTACTTC
-,TRBJ2-7,-,TRBV29-1,CSVAYGAYEQYF,TGCAGCGTTGCATACGGAGCCTACGAGCAGTACTTC
-,TRBJ1-3,once,TRBV7-2,CASSLSWGTGNTIYF,TGTGCCAGCAGCTTATCATGGGGCACTGGAAACACCATATATTTT
-,TRBJ1-2,-,TRBV6-5,CASSYGAGSNYGYTF,TGTGCCAGCAGTTACGGGGCAGGGTCTAACTATGGCTACACCTTC
-,TRBJ2-6,-,TRBV9,CASSVEGGGTVHSGANVLTF,TGTGCCAGCAGCGTAGAGGGGGGAGGGACGGTCCACTCTGGGGCCAACGTCCTGACTTTC
TRBD2,TRBJ2-7,-,TRBV18,CASSPPLPGTSGRGYEQYF,TGTGCCAGCTCACCACCCCTTCCCGGGACTAGCGGGAGAGGCTACGAGCAGTACTTC
TRBD1,TRBJ1-5,-,TRBV19,CASSMRDRGPKYSNQPQHF,TGTGCCAGTAGTATGAGGGACAGGGGACCAAAGTATAGCAATCAGCCCCAGCATTTT
-,TRBJ1-2,-,TRBV3-1/TRBV3-2,CASSHAHLPLQGYTF,TGTGCCAGCAGCCACGCCCATCTGCCCCTCCAGGGCTACACCTTC
-,TRBJ1-6,-,TRBV7-8,CASSLTQRLAGGTLHF,TGTGCCAGCAGCTTAACGCAGCGACTTGCCGGAGGAACCCTCCACTTT
TRBD2,TRBJ2-1,-,TRBV5-1,CASSLAWRTGGLRGNEQFF,TGCGCCAGCAGCTTGGCCTGGAGGACGGGGGGACTCCGGGGCAATGAGCAGTTCTTC
-,TRBJ1-5,-,TRBV30,CAWSDYRQARQPQHF,TGTGCCTGGAGTGACTACCGACAGGCACGTCAGCCCCAGCATTTT
-,TRBJ2-7,-,TRBV29-1,CSVEDPTGTYEQYF,TGCAGCGTTGAAGATCCCACAGGAACCTACGAGCAGTACTTC
-,TRBJ1-2,-,TRBV7-2,CASSLGKEGYTF,TGTGCCAGCAGCTTAGGAAAGGAGGGCTACACCTTC
-,TRBJ1-1,-,TRBV5-1,CASSSDSIQAFF,TGCGCCAGCAGCTCGGACAGCATTCAAGCTTTCTTT
TRBD1,TRBJ1-1,few,TRBV18,CASQNGQATLGAFF,TGTGCCAGCCAGAATGGACAGGCCACTTTGGGGGCTTTCTTT
TRBD1,TRBJ2-7,few,TRBV27,CASRGQGNEQYF,TGTGCCAGCAGAGGACAGGGAAACGAGCAGTACTTC
-,TRBJ2-1,-,TRBV5-6,CASSPRAGGRIRNEQFF,TGTGCCAGCAGCCCCCGGGCCGGGGGGCGGATTAGAAATGAGCAGTTCTTC
-,TRBJ2-7,-,TRBV7-2,CASSPRDRTSSYEQYF,TGTGCCAGCAGCCCCCGAGACAGGACTTCCTCCTACGAGCAGTACTTC
-,TRBJ1-3,-,TRBV5-4,CASSSGQLGGHTIYF,TGTGCCAGCAGCAGTGGACAGCTTGGAGGACACACCATATATTTT
-,TRBJ2-7,-,TRBV24-1,CATSDPGAGKVHEQYF,TGTGCCACCAGTGATCCTGGGGCAGGGAAGGTCCACGAGCAGTACTTC
TRBD1,TRBJ1-2,few,TRBV2,CASRTRTGGGYTF,TGTGCCAGCAGGACTAGGACAGGGGGAGGCTACACCTTC
TRBD2,TRBJ2-3,-,TRBV7-8,CASAIAGGGGTDTQYF,TGTGCCAGCGCCATAGCGGGAGGGGGCGGCACAGATACGCAGTATTTT
TRBD2,TRBJ2-7,-,TRBV11-1,CASSLESSGGFYEQYF,TGTGCCAGCAGCTTAGAATCTAGCGGGGGATTCTACGAGCAGTACTTC
-,TRBJ2-7,-,TRBV4-3,CASSQESPGESYEQYF,TGCGCCAGCAGCCAAGAATCCCCAGGGGAGTCCTACGAGCAGTACTTC
-,TRBJ1-4,-,TRBV6-6,CASSSLTDATNEKLFF,TGTGCCAGCAGTTCCCTCACAGATGCAACTAATGAAAAACTGTTTTTT
-,TRBJ1-1,few,TRBV5-8,CASSLDGRVEAFF,TGTGCCAGCAGCTTGGACGGCCGGGTTGAAGCTTTCTTT
-,TRBJ1-2,once,TRBV6-5,CASSYSPGREYGYTF,TGTGCCAGCAGTTACTCTCCGGGGAGGGAGTATGGCTACACCTTC
TRBD2,TRBJ2-1,-,TRBV7-3,CASSFSGRGNEQFF,TGTGCCAGCAGCTTTAGCGGGAGGGGCAATGAGCAGTTCTTC
-,TRBJ1-4,-,TRBV29-1,CSGGGGSEKLFF,TGCAGCGGCGGGGGGGGCAGTGAAAAACTGTTTTTT
-,TRBJ1-1,-,TRBV5-6,CASSLVRQGNTEAFF,TGTGCCAGCAGCTTGGTACGGCAGGGAAACACTGAAGCTTTCTTT
-,TRBJ1-3,-,TRBV9,CASSAAVFSGNTIYF,TGTGCCAGCAGCGCCGCGGTTTTCTCTGGAAACACCATATATTTT
-,TRBJ1-2,few,TRBV3-1/TRBV3-2,CASSRPLGYGYTF,TGTGCCAGCAGCCGCCCTCTCGGGTATGGCTACACCTTC
-,TRBJ1-5,few,TRBV2,CASRPLGAFGEPQHF,TGTGCCAGCAGGCCCCTGGGCGCGTTCGGGGAGCCCCAGCATTTT
-,TRBJ1-5,-,TRBV20-1,CSASNNRVDQPQHF,TGCAGTGCCAGTAATAACAGGGTAGATCAGCCCCAGCATTTT
TRBD2,TRBJ2-6,once,TRBV5-6,CASSFLTSGGLTGANVLTF,TGTGCCAGCAGCTTTTTAACTAGCGGTGGATTAACTGGGGCCAACGTCCTGACTTTC
-,TRBJ1-1,-,TRBV10-3,CAISESVMSAEAFF,TGTGCCATCAGTGAGTCGGTCATGTCGGCTGAAGCTTTCTTT
TRBD1,TRBJ2-7,once,TRBV19,CASSREAGTGGYEQYF,TGTGCCAGTAGTAGAGAGGCCGGGACAGGTGGATACGAGCAGTACTTC
-,TRBJ1-3,-,TRBV4-2,CASNDRSGNTIYF,TGTGCCAGCAATGACAGGTCTGGAAACACCATATATTTT
-,TRBJ1-1,-,TRBV7-9,CAGKDIVGTEAFF,TGTGCCGGTAAGGACATAGTGGGCACTGAAGCTTTCTTT
TRBD2,TRBJ2-2,-,TRBV30,CAWGGLALRNGELFF,TGTGCCTGGGGGGGACTAGCCTTAAGAAACGGGGAGCTGTTTTTT
-,TRBJ1-5,-,TRBV6-2/TRBV6-3,CASSPGGREGQPQHF,TGTGCCAGCAGCCCGGGGGGGCGCGAAGGACAGCCCCAGCATTTT
TRBD2,TRBJ2-7,-,TRBV6-5,CASRDTSGGEQYF,TGTGCCAGCAGGGATACTAGCGGGGGGGAGCAGTACTTC
TRBD2,TRBJ2-7,-,TRBV7-9,CASSSGGGSYEQYF,TGTGCCAGCAGCTCCGGGGGGGGATCCTACGAGCAGTACTTC
-,TRBJ1-4,-,TRBV10-3,CAISEEGGVLEKLFF,TGTGCCATCAGTGAGGAGGGGGGGGTGCTCGAAAAACTGTTTTTT
TRBD2,TRBJ2-7,-,TRBV19,CASTSGGSYEQYF,TGTGCCAGTACCTCGGGGGGATCCTACGAGCAGTACTTC
TRBD2,TRBJ2-7,-,TRBV25-1,CASSAPLAGVGEQYF,TGTGCCAGCAGTGCCCCGTTAGCGGGAGTAGGCGAGCAGTACTTC
-,TRBJ1-3,-,TRBV7-2,CASSLQGLISGNTIYF,TGTGCCAGCAGCCTACAGGGCCTCATCTCTGGAAACACCATATATTTT
-,TRBJ1-4,-,TRBV16,CASSQRNRVEKLFF,TGTGCCAGCAGCCAAAGGAACAGAGTTGAAAAACTGTTTTTT
TRBD2,TRBJ2-7,-,TRBV4-2,CASSQARTSSGAYEQYF,TGTGCCAGCAGCCAAGCCCGGACTAGCTCTGGAGCCTACGAGCAGTACTTC
TRBD2,TRBJ2-1,few,TRBV20-1,CSASQGLAGVGYNEQFF,TGCAGTGCTAGTCAAGGACTAGCGGGAGTCGGATACAATGAGCAGTTCTTC
-,TRBJ1-1,-,TRBV7-2,CASSLNRDTEAFF,TGTGCCAGCAGCTTAAACAGGGACACTGAAGCTTTCTTT
-,TRBJ1-1,few,TRBV28,CASSPLVQVNTEAFF,TGTGCCAGCAGCCCCCTAGTACAGGTTAACACTGAAGCTTTCTTT